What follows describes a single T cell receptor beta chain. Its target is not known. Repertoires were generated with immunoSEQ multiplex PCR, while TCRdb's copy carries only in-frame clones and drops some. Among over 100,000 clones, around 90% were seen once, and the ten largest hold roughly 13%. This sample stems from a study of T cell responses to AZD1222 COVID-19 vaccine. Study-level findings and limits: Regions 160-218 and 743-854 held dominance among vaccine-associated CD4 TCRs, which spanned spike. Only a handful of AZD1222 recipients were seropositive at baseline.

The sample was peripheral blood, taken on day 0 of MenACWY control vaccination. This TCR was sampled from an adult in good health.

CDR3 protein: CASSMSWGSGNTIYF. The CDR3 region has the DNA TGTGCCAGTAGTATGTCGTGGGGCTCTGGAAACACCATATATTTT. The chain is built from TRBV19 and TRBJ1-3; no clear D gene. V was cut by 3 bases and J by 0 bases, with 9 bases left in between. Germline assignment: CDR1 LNHDA and CDR2 SQIVND (reference sequence). This CDR3 is built from 15 residues. The whole variable domain, remainder taken from reference TRBV19 and TRBJ1-3, is DGGITQSPKYLFRKEGQNVTLSCEQNLNHDAMYWYRQDPGQGLRLIYYSQIVNDFQKGDIAEGYSVSREKKESFPLTVTSAQKNPTAFYLCASSMSWGSGNTIYFGEGSWLTVV.